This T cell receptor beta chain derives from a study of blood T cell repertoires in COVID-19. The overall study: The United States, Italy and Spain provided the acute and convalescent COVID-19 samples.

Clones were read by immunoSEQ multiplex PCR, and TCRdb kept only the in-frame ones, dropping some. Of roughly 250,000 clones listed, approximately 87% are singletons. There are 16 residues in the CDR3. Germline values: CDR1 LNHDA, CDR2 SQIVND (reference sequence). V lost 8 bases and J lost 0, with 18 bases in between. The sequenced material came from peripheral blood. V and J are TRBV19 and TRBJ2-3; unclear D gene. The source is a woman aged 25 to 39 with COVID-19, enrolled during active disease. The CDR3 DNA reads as TGTGCCAGTTCAGGCCAGGTACGATCTAGCACAGATACGCAGTATTTT. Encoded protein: CASSGQVRSSTDTQYF.